This TCR beta chain appears in the sequencing data of a study of shared clonotypes between healthy human individuals. Regarding this clone: What it binds is unknown.

The CDR3 contains 16 residues. V was trimmed by 2 bases and J by 0 bases, leaving 14 bases between them. From germline, CDR1 is SGHAT and CDR2 FQNNGV. General study findings and limits: Relative to memory subsets, naive subsets generally showed larger estimated richness. It was expected that sequencing depth would affect clonotype sharing among donors. Across several donors, naive CD4 shared 5% to 5.5%, naive CD8 more than 3%, memory CD4 roughly 2.3%, memory CD8 more than 0.35%.

This table comes from immunoSEQ multiplex PCR, and its TCRdb copy is limited to in-frame clones, with some not included. The sample lists more than 2 million clones; about 94% were seen once. The chain recombines TRBV11-2 with TRBJ2-7, with D perhaps TRBD1 or TRBD2 (5 bases each). The TCR comes from a man aged 18-30 years in good health. The sample consisted of naive CD4+ T cells sorted from blood. Subset defined: CD45RA+ positively selected. This CDR3 is CASSLSGGKTSYEQYF. The CDR3 DNA follows: TGTGCCAGCAGCTTATCTGGGGGAAAGACCTCCTACGAGCAGTACTTC.